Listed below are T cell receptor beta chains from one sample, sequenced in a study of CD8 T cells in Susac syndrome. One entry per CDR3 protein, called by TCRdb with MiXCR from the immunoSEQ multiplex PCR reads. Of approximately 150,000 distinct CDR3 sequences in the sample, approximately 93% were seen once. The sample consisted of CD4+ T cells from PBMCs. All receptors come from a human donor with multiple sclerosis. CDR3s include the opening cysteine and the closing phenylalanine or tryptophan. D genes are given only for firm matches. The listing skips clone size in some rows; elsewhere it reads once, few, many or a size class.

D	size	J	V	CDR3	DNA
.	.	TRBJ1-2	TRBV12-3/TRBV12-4	CASSPEWASYGYTF	TGTGCCAGCAGTCCGGAATGGGCCTCTTATGGCTACACCTTC
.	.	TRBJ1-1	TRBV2	CASTQAGMSEAFF	TGTGCCAGCACCCAAGCGGGGATGAGTGAAGCTTTCTTT
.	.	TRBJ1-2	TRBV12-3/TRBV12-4	CASSLVPNYGYTF	TGTGCCAGCAGTTTAGTCCCCAACTATGGCTACACCTTC
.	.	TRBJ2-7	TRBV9	CASSPGFPAYEQYF	TGTGCCAGCAGCCCAGGGTTTCCCGCCTACGAGCAGTACTTC
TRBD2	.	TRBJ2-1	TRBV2	CASSGLAGGGNEQFF	TGTGCCAGCAGTGGACTAGCGGGAGGAGGTAATGAGCAGTTCTTC
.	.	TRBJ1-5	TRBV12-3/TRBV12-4	CASSFSGTDQPQHF	TGTGCCAGCAGTTTCTCAGGGACGGATCAGCCCCAGCATTTT
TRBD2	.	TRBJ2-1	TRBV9	CASSVSLAGGPYNEQFF	TGTGCCAGCAGCGTCTCACTAGCGGGAGGGCCCTACAATGAGCAGTTCTTC
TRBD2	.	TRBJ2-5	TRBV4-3	CASSPKRGETQYF	TGCGCCAGCAGCCCAAAGCGGGGGGAGACCCAGTACTTC
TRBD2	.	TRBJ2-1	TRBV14	CASSPGLAGDFEQFF	TGTGCCAGCAGCCCCGGACTAGCGGGAGATTTTGAGCAGTTCTTC
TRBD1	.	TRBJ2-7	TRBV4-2	CASSSHRGPVSEQYF	TGTGCCAGCAGCTCCCACAGGGGGCCGGTTTCCGAGCAGTACTTC
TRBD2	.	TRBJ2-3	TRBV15	CATSSGTSGSTDTQYF	TGTGCCACCAGCAGCGGGACTAGCGGGTCCACAGATACGCAGTATTTT
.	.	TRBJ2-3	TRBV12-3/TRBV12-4	CASSPTRGDTQYF	TGTGCCAGCAGTCCTACCAGGGGCGATACGCAGTATTTT
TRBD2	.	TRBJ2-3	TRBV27	CASSLFSGRDNTQYF	TGTGCCAGCAGTCTCTTTAGCGGGAGGGATAATACGCAGTATTTT
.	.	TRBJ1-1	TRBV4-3	CASSRATLGPSEAFF	TGCGCCAGCAGCCGGGCAACCTTGGGACCGTCTGAAGCTTTCTTT
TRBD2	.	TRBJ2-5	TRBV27	CASSDRGGLRETQYF	TGTGCCAGCAGCGACCGCGGGGGGTTAAGAGAGACCCAGTACTTC
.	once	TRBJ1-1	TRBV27	CASSLERTLSGTEAFF	TGTGCCAGCAGTTTGGAACGTACCCTCTCCGGCACTGAAGCTTTCTTT
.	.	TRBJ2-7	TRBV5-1	CASSLARLPAHEQYF	TGCGCCAGCAGCTTGGCCCGACTCCCGGCCCACGAGCAGTACTTC
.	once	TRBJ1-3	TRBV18	CASSPRTDSGNTIYF	TGTGCCAGCTCACCGAGGACAGACTCTGGAAACACCATATATTTT
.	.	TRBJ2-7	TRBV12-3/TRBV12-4	CASTWDLDEQYF	TGTGCCAGCACCTGGGACCTCGACGAGCAGTACTTC
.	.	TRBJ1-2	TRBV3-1	CASSQGGRIYGYTF	TGTGCCAGCAGCCAAGGGGGGAGAATTTATGGCTACACCTTC
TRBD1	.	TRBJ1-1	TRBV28	CASSRRQGNTEAFF	TGTGCCAGCAGCCGTCGACAGGGAAACACTGAAGCTTTCTTT
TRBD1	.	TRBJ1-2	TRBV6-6	CASSTSGQGEGYTF	TGTGCCAGCAGTACATCGGGACAGGGAGAAGGCTACACCTTC
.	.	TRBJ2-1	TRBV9	CASSVKAGSSYNEQFF	TGTGCCAGCAGCGTTAAGGCGGGTAGCTCCTACAATGAGCAGTTCTTC
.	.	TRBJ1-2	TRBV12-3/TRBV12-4	CATKRDLGYGYTF	TGTGCCACTAAAAGGGATTTGGGGTATGGCTACACCTTC
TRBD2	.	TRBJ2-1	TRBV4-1	CASSQSPRVAGPNEQFF	TGCGCCAGCAGCCAATCCCCCAGGGTAGCGGGGCCCAATGAGCAGTTCTTC
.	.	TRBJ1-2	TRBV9	CASSVEPAGAHVYGYTF	TGTGCCAGCAGCGTAGAACCCGCCGGGGCCCACGTCTATGGCTACACCTTC
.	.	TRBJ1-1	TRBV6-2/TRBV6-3	CASSYPGGAFF	TGTGCCAGCAGTTACCCGGGCGGAGCTTTCTTT
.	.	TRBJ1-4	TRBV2	CASNAREKLFF	TGTGCCAGCAACGCTCGGGAAAAACTGTTTTTT
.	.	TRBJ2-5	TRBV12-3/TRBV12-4	CASSLAGTKTQYF	TGTGCCAGCAGTTTAGCGGGGACAAAGACCCAGTACTTC
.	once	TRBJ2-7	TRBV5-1	CASSLAKAAAEQYF	TGCGCCAGCAGCTTGGCCAAGGCGGCAGCCGAGCAGTACTTC
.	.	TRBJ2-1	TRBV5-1	CASSLEVTGTQFF	TGCGCCAGCAGCTTGGAAGTTACGGGTACGCAGTTCTTC
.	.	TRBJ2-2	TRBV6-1	CASTGPGQGMGGELFF	TGTGCCAGCACCGGACCGGGGCAGGGTATGGGCGGGGAGCTGTTTTTT
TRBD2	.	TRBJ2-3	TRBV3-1	CASSQSRGLAGGRDTQYF	TGTGCCAGCAGCCAGAGCAGAGGACTAGCGGGGGGACGGGATACGCAGTATTTT
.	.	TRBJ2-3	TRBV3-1	CASSQEGKTSQYF	TGTGCCAGCAGCCAAGAGGGAAAAACGTCGCAGTATTTT
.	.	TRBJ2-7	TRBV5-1	CASSPRATDGEQYF	TGCGCCAGCAGCCCCCGGGCCACCGATGGAGAGCAGTACTTC
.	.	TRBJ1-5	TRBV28	CASNSQGQPQHF	TGTGCCAGCAACTCTCAGGGTCAGCCCCAGCATTTT
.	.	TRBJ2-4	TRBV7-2	CASSNTWGALVAKNIQYF	TGTGCCAGCAGCAACACGTGGGGCGCGCTCGTAGCCAAAAACATTCAGTACTTC
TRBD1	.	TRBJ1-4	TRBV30	CAWAPGTVNEKLFF	TGTGCCTGGGCACCCGGGACAGTTAATGAAAAACTGTTTTTT
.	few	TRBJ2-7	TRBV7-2	CASSLVRGDADEQYF	TGTGCCAGCAGCTTAGTAAGGGGTGACGCGGACGAGCAGTACTTC
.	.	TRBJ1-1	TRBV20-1	CSARDSELNTEAFF	TGCAGTGCTAGAGACTCAGAACTGAACACTGAAGCTTTCTTT
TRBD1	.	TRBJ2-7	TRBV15	CATSGGQGSTYEQYF	TGTGCCACCAGCGGCGGACAGGGGTCCACCTACGAGCAGTACTTC
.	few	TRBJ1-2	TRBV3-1	CASSQNNGFPHRDYF	TGTGCCAGCAGCCAAAATAACGGTTTTCCCCACCGGGATTACTTC
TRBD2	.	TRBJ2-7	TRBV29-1	CSVGGLAGSSYEQYF	TGCAGCGTTGGTGGACTAGCGGGAAGCTCCTACGAGCAGTACTTC
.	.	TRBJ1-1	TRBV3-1	CASSQAGATDEAFF	TGTGCCAGCAGCCAAGCCGGAGCGACAGATGAAGCTTTCTTT
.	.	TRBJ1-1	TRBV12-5	CASGFSRNAEAFF	TGTGCTAGTGGTTTTAGTCGTAACGCTGAAGCTTTCTTT
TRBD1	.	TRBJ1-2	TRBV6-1	CATSGGRQGNNYGYTF	TGTGCCACCTCGGGAGGCCGACAGGGGAATAACTATGGCTACACCTTC
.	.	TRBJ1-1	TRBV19	CASRSKKGSGTEAFF	TGTGCCAGCCGGTCCAAAAAAGGGTCCGGCACTGAAGCTTTCTTT
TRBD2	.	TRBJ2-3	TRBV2	CASSVGTSGPGDTQYF	TGTGCCAGCAGTGTCGGTACTAGCGGACCAGGGGATACGCAGTATTTT
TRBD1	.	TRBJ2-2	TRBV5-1	CASSFRDRVTGELFF	TGCGCCAGCAGCTTCCGGGACAGGGTCACCGGGGAGCTGTTTTTT
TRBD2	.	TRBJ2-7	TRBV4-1	CASSQHGLAGNEQYF	TGCGCCAGCAGCCAACACGGACTAGCGGGCAACGAGCAGTACTTC